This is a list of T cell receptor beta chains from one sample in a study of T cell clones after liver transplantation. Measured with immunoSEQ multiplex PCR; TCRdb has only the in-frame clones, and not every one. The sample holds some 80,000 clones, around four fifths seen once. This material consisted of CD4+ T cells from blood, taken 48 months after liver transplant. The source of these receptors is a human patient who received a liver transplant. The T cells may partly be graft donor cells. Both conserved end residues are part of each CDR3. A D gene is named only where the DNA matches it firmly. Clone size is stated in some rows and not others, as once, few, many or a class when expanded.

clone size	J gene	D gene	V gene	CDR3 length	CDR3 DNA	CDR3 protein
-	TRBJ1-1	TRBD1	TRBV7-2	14	TGTGCCAGCAGAGAACAGGGGGCTTATACTGAAGCTTTCTTT	CASREQGAYTEAFF
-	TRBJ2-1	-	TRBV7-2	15	TGTGCCAGCAGCTTAGGTCGGGGTTACTACAATGAGCAGTTCTTC	CASSLGRGYYNEQFF
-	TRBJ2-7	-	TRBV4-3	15	TGCGCCAGCAGCCAAGATGCCTTCAGCTCCTACGAGCAGTACTTC	CASSQDAFSSYEQYF
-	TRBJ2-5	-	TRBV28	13	TGTGCCAGCTTGGACCCGCGCGGAGAGACCCAGTACTTC	CASLDPRGETQYF
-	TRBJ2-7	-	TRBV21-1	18	TGTGCCAGCAGCAAAAAAACGGGACTAGCGGGAGAAATAGGCGAGCAGTACTTC	CASSKKTGLAGEIGEQYF
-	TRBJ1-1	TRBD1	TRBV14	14	TGTGCCAGCAGCCCTTGGACAGGGGGCACTGAAGCTTTCTTT	CASSPWTGGTEAFF
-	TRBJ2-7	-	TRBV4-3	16	TGCGCCAGCAGCCAAGATCGCGGACAGAGTACCTACGAGCAGTACTTC	CASSQDRGQSTYEQYF
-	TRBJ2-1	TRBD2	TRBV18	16	TGTGCCAGCTCGACTACAGGGACTAGCGGCTACAATGAGCAGTTCTTC	CASSTTGTSGYNEQFF
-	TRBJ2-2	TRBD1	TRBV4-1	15	TGCGCCAGCAGCTCCAGACAGGGGAACACCGGGGAGCTGTTTTTT	CASSSRQGNTGELFF
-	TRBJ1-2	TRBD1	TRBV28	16	TGTGCCAGCCGGAACGCCGGGACAGGCGGACTCTATGGCTACACCTTC	CASRNAGTGGLYGYTF
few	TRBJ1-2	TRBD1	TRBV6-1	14	TGTGCCAGCAGAGCAGGGGGCCATGACTATGGCTACACCTTC	CASRAGGHDYGYTF
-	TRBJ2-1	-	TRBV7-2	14	TGTGCCAGCAGCCCATCAAGGAGCCCCAATGAGCAGTTCTTC	CASSPSRSPNEQFF
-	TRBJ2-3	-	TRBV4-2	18	TGTGCCAGCAGCCAATCTGCAGACTCTTGGATTAACGGGGATACGCAGTATTTT	CASSQSADSWINGDTQYF
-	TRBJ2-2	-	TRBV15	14	TGTGCCTCTCGCCCGGCCTCGAACACCGGGGAGCTGTTTTTT	CASRPASNTGELFF
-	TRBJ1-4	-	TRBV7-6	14	TGTGCCAGCAGCCAATCCGGTCGAGGGGAAAAACTGTTTTTT	CASSQSGRGEKLFF
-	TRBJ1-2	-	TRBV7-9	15	TGTGCCAGCAGCTTAGATGGCTCTAGAAACTATGGCTACACCTTC	CASSLDGSRNYGYTF
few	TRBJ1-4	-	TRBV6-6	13	TGTGCCAGCAAAAAGGGTGGAGGAGAAAAACTGTTTTTT	CASKKGGGEKLFF
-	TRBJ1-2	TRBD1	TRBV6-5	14	TGTGCCAGCGCTTTCGGGGACAGGGGTGGCGGCTACACCTTC	CASAFGDRGGGYTF
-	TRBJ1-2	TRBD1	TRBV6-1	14	TGTGCCAGCAGTGAAGAAGGGACAGTTTATGGCTACACCTTC	CASSEEGTVYGYTF
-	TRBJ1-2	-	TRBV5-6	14	TGTGCCAGCAGCTTGGGTCTAGGAGATGAGGGCTACACCTTC	CASSLGLGDEGYTF
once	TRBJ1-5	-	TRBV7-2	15	TGTGCCAGCAGCCTCGATGCGGGGGGGTATCAGCCCCAGCATTTT	CASSLDAGGYQPQHF
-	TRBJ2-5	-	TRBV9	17	TGTGCCAGCAGCCTAGCAGATAGAGGGGTTGGACAAGAGACCCAGTACTTC	CASSLADRGVGQETQYF
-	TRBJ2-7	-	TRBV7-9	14	TGTGCCAGCAGCCCTGGACAGAACTCCTACGAGCAGTACTTC	CASSPGQNSYEQYF
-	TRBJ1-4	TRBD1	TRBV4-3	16	TGCGCCAGCAGCCTTACCGGGACAGAGGGGAATGAAAAACTGTTTTTT	CASSLTGTEGNEKLFF
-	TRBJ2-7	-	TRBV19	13	TGTGCCAGTAGTATGATGGGCCAAGGGGAGCAGTACTTC	CASSMMGQGEQYF
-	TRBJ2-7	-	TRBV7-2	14	TGTGCCAGCAGCTTAGATGACAACCGCTACGAGCAGTACTTC	CASSLDDNRYEQYF
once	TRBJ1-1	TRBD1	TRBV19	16	TGTGCCAGCATGATCCAGGGGGCTAGGGGGAACACTGAAGCTTTCTTT	CASMIQGARGNTEAFF
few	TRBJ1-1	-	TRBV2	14	TGTGCCAGCAGGGCCTCGGGAGAGAACACTGAAGCTTTCTTT	CASRASGENTEAFF
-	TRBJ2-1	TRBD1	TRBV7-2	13	TGTGCCAGCAGCCCAGACAGGGCCTATGAGCAGTTCTTC	CASSPDRAYEQFF
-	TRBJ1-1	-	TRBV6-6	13	TGTGCCACCAGAGTCCCTGGGAACACTGAAGCTTTCTTT	CATRVPGNTEAFF
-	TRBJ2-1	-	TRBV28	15	TGTGCCAGCCATATGAATAGCCTAGAATACAATGAGCAGTTCTTC	CASHMNSLEYNEQFF
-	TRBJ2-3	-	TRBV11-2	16	TGTGCCAGCAGCTCCCCCGAGGGGCGGGGTACAGATACGCAGTATTTT	CASSSPEGRGTDTQYF
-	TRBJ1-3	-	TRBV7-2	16	TGTGCCAGCAGCTTAGGAGCCAGGAACTCTGGAAACACCATATATTTT	CASSLGARNSGNTIYF
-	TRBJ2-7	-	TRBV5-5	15	TGTGCCAGCAGCTTGCTGTCCGGGGGCACCTACGAGCAGTACTTC	CASSLLSGGTYEQYF
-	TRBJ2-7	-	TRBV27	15	TGTGCCAGCAGTTTATCCAGGACGGAACCCTACGAGCAGTACTTC	CASSLSRTEPYEQYF
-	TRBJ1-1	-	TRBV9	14	TGTGCCAGCAGCGCCAGGGACACCGACACTGAAGCTTTCTTT	CASSARDTDTEAFF
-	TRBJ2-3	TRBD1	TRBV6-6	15	TGTGCCAGCAGCCCCGGGACAGGATACACAGATACGCAGTATTTT	CASSPGTGYTDTQYF
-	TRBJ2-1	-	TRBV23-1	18	TGCGCCAGCAGTCAATCCCGGGACATCGACAGCTCCTACAATGAGCAGTTCTTC	CASSQSRDIDSSYNEQFF
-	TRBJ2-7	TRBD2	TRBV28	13	TGTGCCGTCCTAGCGGGAGGGCCGGGCGAGCAGTACTTC	CAVLAGGPGEQYF
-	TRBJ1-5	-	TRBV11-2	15	TGTGCCAGCAGCTCAGGGCCAGCCGAAGGTCAGCCCCAGCATTTT	CASSSGPAEGQPQHF
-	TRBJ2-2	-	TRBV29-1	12	TGCAGCGTTGTACAGAGGGCCGGGGAGCTGTTTTTT	CSVVQRAGELFF
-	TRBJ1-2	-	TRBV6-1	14	TGTGCCAGCAGTGAAGGTAGGACAGCGTATGGCTACACCTTC	CASSEGRTAYGYTF
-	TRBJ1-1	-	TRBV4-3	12	TGCGCCAGCAGCCAGGAGAACACTGAAGCTTTCTTT	CASSQENTEAFF
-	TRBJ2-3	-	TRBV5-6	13	TGTGCCAGCAGCTTTAGCGGAGCAGATACGCAGTATTTT	CASSFSGADTQYF
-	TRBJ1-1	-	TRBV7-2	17	TGTGCCAGCAGCTTCCAGGGGTGGGTCTCACAGAACTCTGAAGCTTTCTTT	CASSFQGWVSQNSEAFF
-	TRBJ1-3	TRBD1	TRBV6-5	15	TGTGCCAGCAGGGCCGGGACAGGAGGTGGAAACACCATATATTTT	CASRAGTGGGNTIYF
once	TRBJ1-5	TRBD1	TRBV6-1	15	TGTGCCAGCAGGGGACAGCAACTGGGGAAGCAGCCCCAGCATTTT	CASRGQQLGKQPQHF
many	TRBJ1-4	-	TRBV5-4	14	TGTGCCAGCAGCTATGGCGGCGGCAATGAAAAACTGTTTTTT	CASSYGGGNEKLFF
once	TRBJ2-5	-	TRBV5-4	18	TGTGCCAGCAGCTTGGGCCCCCCCACCCCTTACAGTGGGGAGACCCAGTACTTC	CASSLGPPTPYSGETQYF
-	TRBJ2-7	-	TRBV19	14	TGTGCCAGTAAAGGGACACCGAGCTCCTACGAGCAGTACTTC	CASKGTPSSYEQYF
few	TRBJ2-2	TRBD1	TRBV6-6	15	TGTGCCAGCAGAGGGGGACAGGGGGCGGCCGGGGAGCTGTTTTTT	CASRGGQGAAGELFF
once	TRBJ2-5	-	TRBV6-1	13	TGTGCCAGCATGTCGGCAGCGGTCGTCGCCCAGTACTTC	CASMSAAVVAQYF
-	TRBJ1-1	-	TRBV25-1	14	TGTGCCAGCAGTGATTGGGGGATGAACACTGAAGCTTTCTTT	CASSDWGMNTEAFF
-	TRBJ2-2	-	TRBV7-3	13	TGTGCCAGCAGCCACCCACGATCCGGGGAGCTGTTTTTT	CASSHPRSGELFF
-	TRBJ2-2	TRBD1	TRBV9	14	TGTGCCAGCAGCGCGACAGGGAGCACCGGGGAGCTGTTTTTT	CASSATGSTGELFF
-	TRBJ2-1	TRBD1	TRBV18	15	TGTGCCAGCTCACCGGGACAGCGAACTTACAATGAGCAGTTCTTC	CASSPGQRTYNEQFF